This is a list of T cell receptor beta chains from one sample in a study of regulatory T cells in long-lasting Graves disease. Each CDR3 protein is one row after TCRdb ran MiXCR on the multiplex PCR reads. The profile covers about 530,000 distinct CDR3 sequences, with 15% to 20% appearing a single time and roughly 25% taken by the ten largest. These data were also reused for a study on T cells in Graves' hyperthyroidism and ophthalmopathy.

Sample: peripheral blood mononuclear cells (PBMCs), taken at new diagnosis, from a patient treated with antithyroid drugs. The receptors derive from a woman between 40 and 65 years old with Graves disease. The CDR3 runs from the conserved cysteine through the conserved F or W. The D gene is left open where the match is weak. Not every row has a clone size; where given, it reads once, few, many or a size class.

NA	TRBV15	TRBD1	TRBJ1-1	CATSRRDRLNTEAFF	TGTGCCACCAGCAGACGGGACAGGTTGAACACTGAAGCTTTCTTT
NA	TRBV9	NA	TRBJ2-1	CASSVRADSYNEQFF	TGTGCCAGCAGCGTAAGAGCAGACTCCTACAATGAGCAGTTCTTC
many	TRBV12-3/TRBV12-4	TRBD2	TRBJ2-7	CASSSPSGNYEQYF	TGTGCCAGCAGTTCCCCTAGCGGGAACTACGAGCAGTACTTC
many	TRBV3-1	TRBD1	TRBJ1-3	CASSRQGRNTIYF	TGTGCCAGCAGCCGACAGGGCCGGAACACCATATATTTT
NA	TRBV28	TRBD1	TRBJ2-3	CASRQGGEDTQYF	TGTGCCAGCAGACAGGGGGGAGAGGATACGCAGTATTTT
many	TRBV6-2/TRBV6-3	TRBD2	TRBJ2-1	CASTSGGAGYNEQFF	TGTGCCAGCACTAGCGGGGGGGCCGGCTACAATGAGCAGTTCTTC
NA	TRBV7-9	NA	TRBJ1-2	CASSEGQQYGYTF	TGTGCCAGCAGCGAAGGACAGCAGTATGGCTACACCTTC
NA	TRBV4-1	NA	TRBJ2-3	CASSGATPTDAQYF	TGCGCCAGCAGCGGAGCTACCCCCACAGATGCGCAGTATTTT
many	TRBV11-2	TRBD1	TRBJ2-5	CASSWGQRSGTGDRETQYF	TGTGCCAGCAGCTGGGGTCAGCGATCCGGGACAGGGGATCGGGAGACCCAGTACTTC
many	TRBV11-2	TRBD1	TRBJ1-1	CASSLVGGSHTEAFF	TGTGCCAGCAGCTTAGTAGGGGGCAGTCACACTGAAGCTTTCTTT
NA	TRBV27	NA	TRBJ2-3	CASSLYRGTDTQYF	TGTGCCAGCAGTTTATACAGGGGCACAGATACGCAGTATTTT
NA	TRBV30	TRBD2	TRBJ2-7	CAWRGSGGDYSYEQYF	TGTGCCTGGAGGGGTAGCGGGGGGGATTACTCCTACGAGCAGTACTTC
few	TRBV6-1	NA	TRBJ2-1	CASSPGRVWNNEQFF	TGTGCCAGCAGTCCGGGGCGGGTATGGAACAATGAGCAGTTCTTC
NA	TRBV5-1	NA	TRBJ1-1	CASSLDRNAEAFF	TGCGCCAGCAGCTTGGATCGGAACGCTGAAGCTTTCTTT
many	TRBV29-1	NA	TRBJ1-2	CSVEDGRGLYGYTF	TGCAGCGTTGAAGATGGCCGGGGTCTCTATGGCTACACCTTC
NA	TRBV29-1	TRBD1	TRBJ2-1	CSDGTGGDEQFF	TGCAGCGACGGGACAGGGGGTGATGAGCAGTTCTTC
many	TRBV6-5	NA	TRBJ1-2	CASSYSTGAGRYGYTF	TGTGCCAGCAGTTACTCGACTGGGGCCGGTCGGTATGGCTACACCTTC
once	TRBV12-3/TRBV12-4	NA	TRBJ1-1	CASSARWGGQEAFF	TGTGCCAGCAGTGCCCGGTGGGGGGGCCAGGAAGCTTTCTTT
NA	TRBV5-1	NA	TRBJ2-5	CASSSAGFQETQYF	TGCGCCAGCAGCTCCGCCGGGTTCCAAGAGACCCAGTACTTC
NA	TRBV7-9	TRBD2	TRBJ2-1	CASSPEGLAGVEQFF	TGTGCCAGCAGCCCAGAGGGACTAGCGGGGGTGGAGCAGTTCTTC
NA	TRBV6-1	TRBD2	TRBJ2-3	CASSLLTLERELEDTQYF	TGTGCCAGCAGTCTCCTCACCCTAGAGCGGGAGCTTGAAGATACGCAGTATTTT
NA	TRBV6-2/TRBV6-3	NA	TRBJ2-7	CASSAGAQQYF	TGTGCCAGCAGCGCGGGGGCGCAGCAGTACTTC
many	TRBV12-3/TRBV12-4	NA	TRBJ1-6	CASSLSRQDNSPLHF	TGTGCCAGCAGTTTGAGTCGACAGGATAATTCACCCCTCCACTTT
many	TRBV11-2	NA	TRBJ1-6	CASSPTVANSPLHF	TGTGCCAGCAGCCCGACGGTCGCTAATTCACCCCTCCACTTT